These 13 T cell receptor beta chains came from one sample sequenced in a study of T-cell memory formation after mild COVID-19. TCRdb re-analysed the 5' RACE reads in MiXCR, keeping a single row per CDR3 protein. The sample carries around 200,000 distinct CDR3 sequences, around a fifth recorded once. Source material: PBMCs or a T cell subset sorted from them (not recorded which). These receptors were obtained from an adult woman who had mild COVID-19 (a few samples of this study predate the infection). Cell type and time point are not known.

The table lists this clonotype with a few counts. V usage is TRBV4-1 and J usage is TRBJ2-5; D possibly corresponds to TRBD2 (6 bases). Germline CDR1 is MGHRA and CDR2 is YSYEKL. The V end was cut by 0 bases, the J end by 5 bases, with 19 bases between. This CDR3 spans 17 amino acids. The CDR3 here is CASSQDGGKPHRETQYF. The CDR3 DNA reads as TGCGCCAGCAGCCAAGATGGGGGGAAACCCCACCGGGAGACCCAGTACTTC.

This clonotype has a single count. This CDR3 reads CASSQDRVPNEQFF. CDR3 nucleotides: TGCGCCAGCAGCCAAGATAGGGTGCCCAATGAGCAGTTCTTC. This chain joins TRBV4-3 and TRBJ2-1; D unclear. The germline CDR1 and CDR2 sequences are LGHNA and YSLEER. Between the trimmed V and J ends, which lost 0 bases and 6 bases, there was a span of 9 bases. The CDR3 sequence is 14 residues long.

This clonotype was observed a handful of times. The chain uses TRBV7-9 and TRBJ2-3; 10 nucleotides line up with TRBD1. Germline V lookup: CDR1 SEHNR, CDR2 FQNEAQ (reference sequence). This CDR3 is 15 amino acids long. V lost 8 bases, J lost 4 bases, and 9 bases stayed unmatched. CDR3 region: CASSSPGQGPDTQYF. CDR3 DNA: TGTGCCAGCTCCTCCCCGGGACAGGGGCCAGATACGCAGTATTTT.

In its sample, this clonotype was seen many times. The V gene is TRBV7-9, the J gene TRBJ2-3; D unclear. The CDR3 spans 12 residues. CDR1 and CDR2 (germline): SEHNR, FQNEAQ (reference sequence). Trimming shortened V by 2 bases and J by 5 bases, and 5 bases separated the two germline ends. The DNA for the CDR3 is TGTGCCAGCAGCTTATCGGGAGATACGCAGTATTTT. It is translated as CASSLSGDTQYF.

This clonotype has just a few counts. This sequence joins TRBV29-1 and TRBJ2-1, with 12 nucleotides matching TRBD2. This CDR3 contains 14 residues. Germline V lookup: CDR1 SQVTM, CDR2 ANQGSEA. V trimming: 5 bases; J trimming: 5 bases; junction bases outside the gene matches: 4. The CDR3 region is CSVCRTSGNNEQFF. CDR3 in DNA: TGCAGCGTTTGCCGGACTAGCGGGAACAATGAGCAGTTCTTC.

V is TRBV29-1 and J is TRBJ1-1, with 9 bases aligning to TRBD1. Germline values: CDR1 SQVTM, CDR2 ANQGSEA. The CDR3 has 14 residues. The CDR3 DNA is TGCGGCCTTCGGACAGGGGCGAGGGAGACTGAAGCTTTCTTT. It translates to CGLRTGARETEAFF.

This clonotype was observed a handful of times. This chain connects TRBV5-1 to TRBJ2-7, with 10 bases that match TRBD2. The CDR3 extends over 15 amino acids. Germline-derived CDR1 and CDR2 are SGHRS and YFSETQ. V gave up 2 bases and J gave up 3 bases; unmatched junction bases: 5. CDR3 loop: CASSLGLADLYEQYF. CDR3 coding DNA: TGCGCCAGCAGCTTAGGACTAGCGGACCTCTACGAGCAGTACTTC.

This chain links TRBV24-1 with TRBJ2-1; tentative D call: TRBD1 (5 bases). V was clipped by 0 bases and J by 7 bases, with 9 bases between them. CDR1 is KGHDR and CDR2 is SFDVKD in the germline V gene. The CDR3 extends over 14 amino acids. The CDR3 DNA reads TGTGCCACCAGTGATTTGGCGACAGCAAATGAGCAGTTCTTC. Encoded protein: CATSDLATANEQFF.

This chain links TRBV5-1 with TRBJ2-7; 7 nucleotides align to TRBD1. This CDR3 spans 16 amino acids. After removal of 4 bases from V and 2 bases from J, the junction contained 12 bases not matched to a gene. Germline CDR1 and CDR2: SGHRS and YFSETQ. CDR3 sequence (DNA): TGCGCCAGCAGCCTGAACGGGGACAGTCGTACCTACGAGCAGTACTTC. Translating gives CASSLNGDSRTYEQYF.

This clonotype was seen a handful of times. The chain couples TRBV4-2 to TRBJ1-1; 8 bases line up with TRBD1. Germline CDR1 LGHNA, CDR2 YNFKEQ. There are 15 residues in the CDR3. Trimming at V came to 0 bases and at J to 3 bases, leaving 3 bases not matched to a gene. CDR3 sequence (DNA): TGTGCCAGCAGCCAAGATACAGGGGGGGACACTGAAGCTTTCTTT. Translated, it gives CASSQDTGGDTEAFF.

This clonotype showed up just a few times. The V and J genes are TRBV7-9 and TRBJ2-3, with 11 bases lining up with TRBD2. J was trimmed by 5 bases and V by 4 bases; bases with no gene match: 8. The CDR3 covers 16 residues. The germline V gene encodes CDR1 SEHNR and CDR2 FQNEAQ (reference sequence). CDR3 region: CASSSLAGGPIDTQYF. Here the CDR3 DNA reads TGTGCCAGCAGCTCCTTAGCGGGAGGGCCAATAGATACGCAGTATTTT.

A few counts support this clonotype. The genes are TRBV27 and TRBJ2-1; 7 bases are shared with TRBD2. V trimming: 5 bases; J trimming: 3 bases; junction bases outside the gene matches: 4. Germline CDR1 MNHEY, CDR2 SMNVEV (reference sequence). This CDR3 has 14 residues. DNA for the CDR3: TGTGCCAGCAGTGCCAGCGGGATCTACAATGAGCAGTTCTTC. Amino acids: CASSASGIYNEQFF.

The J gene is TRBJ1-6, the V gene TRBV12-3 or TRBV12-4; no clear D. The germline V and J ends were trimmed by 3 bases and 8 bases, with 11 bases remaining between them. The CDR3 spans 14 residues. The CDR3 sequence is CASSFEGWDSPLHF. CDR3 DNA sequence: TGTGCCAGCAGTTTCGAGGGTTGGGATTCACCCCTCCACTTT.